The clone carrying this T cell receptor beta chain was observed a handful of times. UMIs were added to TCR cDNA along with a universal primer site when it was made by 5'RACE template switching. TCRdb reprocessed the 5' RACE reads with MiXCR, giving one entry per CDR3 protein. The sample contains hundreds of thousands of distinct CDR3 sequences, about 8.7% of which appear only once. The data originate from a study of T cells after yellow fever vaccination. In germline, CDR1 is LGHDT, CDR2 YNNKEL (reference sequence). This CDR3 region has 13 residues. The V segment lost 2 bases and the J segment 10 bases; nucleotides outside the gene matches: 3.

The V call is TRBV3-1, the J call TRBJ2-7; 12 bases are shared with TRBD2. Source: PBMCs, taken on the day of the first yellow fever vaccination. This sequence was found in a young man who received the YFV17D yellow fever vaccine. CDR3 amino acids: CASSQRTSGVQYF. The CDR3 nucleotides are TGTGCCAGCAGCCAACGGACTAGCGGGGTTCAGTACTTC.